These 14 T cell receptor beta chains share one sample of origin, sequenced in a study of blood T cell repertoires in COVID-19. The data were produced by immunoSEQ multiplex PCR, yet TCRdb's version contains in-frame clones alone and is incomplete. The sample has fewer than 250,000 clones, 82% seen once. Sequencing was carried out using peripheral blood. The receptors originated from a woman between 65 and 79 years old with acute or convalescent COVID-19.

The chain employs TRBV19 and TRBJ1-2; the D is unclear. This CDR3 has 12 residues. V was pared by 3 bases and J by 3 bases, with 5 bases between. Germline V gene sequence: CDR1 LNHDA, CDR2 SQIVND (reference sequence). CDR3 in amino acids: CASSIQDYGYTF. CDR3 nucleotide sequence: TGTGCCAGTAGTATTCAGGACTATGGCTACACCTTC.

For the CDR3, the DNA is TGTGCCAGCCGGGACAGGGGACATGAAAAACTGTTTTTT. It codes for CASRDRGHEKLFF. The chain carries TRBV6-5 and TRBJ1-4; 10 bases are shared with TRBD1. The junction had 3 bases not matched to a gene; V was cut back by 8 bases and J by 6 bases. The CDR3 covers 13 residues. Germline-derived CDR1 and CDR2 are MNHEY and SVGAGI.

This clone was picked up one time. The rearrangement links TRBV4-1 to TRBJ2-1; 11 bases line up with TRBD2. The CDR3 totals 16 residues. The V gene end was trimmed by 0 bases and the J gene end by 8 bases; junction bases not matched to a gene: 6. The germline V gene has CDR1 MGHRA and CDR2 YSYEKL. The CDR3 here is CASSQDSSGGADEQFF. CDR3 nucleotides: TGCGCCAGCAGCCAAGATAGTAGCGGGGGGGCAGATGAGCAGTTCTTC.

This clone was seen only once. The chain is built from TRBV19 and TRBJ1-5, with 9 bases lining up with TRBD1. The ends lost 7 bases at V and 5 bases at J; junction bases unmatched: 9. This CDR3 has 15 residues. The germline V gene encodes CDR1 LNHDA and CDR2 SQIVND (reference sequence). The CDR3 loop is CASTQWTGADQPQHF. CDR3 bases: TGTGCCAGTACCCAGTGGACAGGGGCGGATCAGCCCCAGCATTTT.

The rearrangement links TRBV7-8 to TRBJ1-2; 8 positions match TRBD1. V lost 1 base to trimming and J lost 3 bases; unmatched junction nucleotides: 7. The germline V gene encodes CDR1 SGHVS and CDR2 FQNEAQ. This CDR3 is built from 16 residues. CDR3 loop: CASSLEDPGGDYGYTF. The DNA of the CDR3 is TGTGCCAGCAGCTTAGAGGATCCAGGGGGCGACTATGGCTACACCTTC.

This sequence joins TRBV7-2 and TRBJ1-4; D is perhaps TRBD1 (6 bases). Germline lookup yields CDR1 SGHTA and CDR2 FQGNSA. Between the trimmed V and J ends, which lost 4 bases and 4 bases, there was a span of 16 bases. The CDR3 is made up of 16 amino acids. DNA for the CDR3: TGTGCCAGCAGCTCGAAACAGGGAACCCTTAATGAAAAACTGTTTTTT. Translated: CASSSKQGTLNEKLFF. The full variable domain, its missing parts supplied by reference TRBV7-2 and TRBJ1-4, is GAGVSQSPSNKVTEKGKDVELRCDPISGHTALYWYRQSLGQGLEFLIYFQGNSAPDKSGLPSDRFSAERTGGSVSTLTIQRTQQEDSAVYLCASSSKQGTLNEKLFFGSGTQLSVL.

This chain uses TRBV5-5 with TRBJ2-2; 10 positions agree with TRBD1. There are 15 residues in the CDR3. V was clipped by 5 bases and J by 7 bases; unmatched bases: 8. Germline-derived CDR1 and CDR2 are SGHKS and YYEKEE (reference sequence). CDR3 coding DNA: TGTGCCAGCAGTATGATGGGACAGGGGATCGGGGAGCTGTTTTTT. This translates into CASSMMGQGIGELFF.

V gene TRBV19 combines with J gene TRBJ1-1, with D tentatively TRBD1 (6 bases). V lost 3 bases and J 0 bases, leaving 11 bases between the germline ends. The germline V gene has CDR1 LNHDA and CDR2 SQIVND (reference sequence). The CDR3 consists of 15 residues. CDR3 sequence: CASSIRRTVNTEAFF. The CDR3 nucleotides read TGTGCCAGTAGTATTCGGCGGACAGTGAACACTGAAGCTTTCTTT.

This rearrangement joins TRBV30 to TRBJ1-2; D is possibly TRBD1 (6 bases). The CDR3 is made up of 17 amino acids. The germline gives CDR1 GTSNPN, CDR2 SVGIG (reference sequence). Trimming cost V 0 bases and J 4 bases, with 21 bases left between them. The CDR3 is CAWSVRWGVQGLYGYTF. CDR3 coding DNA: TGTGCCTGGAGTGTAAGATGGGGAGTACAGGGCCTCTATGGCTACACCTTC.

The V gene is TRBV6-1, the J gene TRBJ1-2; tentatively, D is TRBD1 (6 bases). Trimming pared 3 bases from V and 1 base from J, leaving 15 bases between. The germline V gene encodes CDR1 MNHNS and CDR2 SASEGT. The CDR3 length is 16 residues. The CDR3 bases are TGTGCCAGCAGTGAGCTGACAGGCTCGCTTAACTATGGCTACACCTTC. The encoded protein is CASSELTGSLNYGYTF.

This clone occurred a few times. This chain joins TRBV5-1 and TRBJ2-7, with D possibly matching TRBD1 (5 bases). The CDR3 runs to 14 residues. Germline values: CDR1 SGHRS, CDR2 YFSETQ. Between the trimmed V and J ends, which lost 0 bases and 5 bases, there was a span of 12 bases. CDR3 nucleotides: TGCGCCAGCAGCTTGGCAGCGACAGACGACGAGCAGTACTTC. As protein: CASSLAATDDEQYF.

This clone showed up just a few times. This rearrangement joins TRBV6-2 or TRBV6-3 to TRBJ2-7; D gene unclear. Germline V gives CDR1 MNHEY, CDR2 SVGEGT. The V and J ends lost 2 bases and 2 bases respectively, with 10 bases between them. The CDR3 has 14 amino acids. CDR3 region: CASSYAALTYEQYF. The CDR3, as DNA: TGTGCCAGCAGTTACGCGGCTTTGACCTACGAGCAGTACTTC.

This rearrangement joins TRBV6-2 or TRBV6-3 to TRBJ1-6; 7 bases map to TRBD1. The trim removed 2 bases at V and 2 bases at J, leaving 0 bases unmatched. This CDR3 region has 15 residues. Germline CDR1 and CDR2: MNHEY and SVGEGT. The DNA of the CDR3 is TGTGCCAGCAGTTACACAGGGGCCTATAATTCACCCCTCCACTTT. It yields the protein CASSYTGAYNSPLHF.

The chain recombines TRBV7-2 with TRBJ1-1, with D unclear. Trimming removed 3 bases from V and 4 bases from J, with 9 bases in between. Germline values: CDR1 SGHTA, CDR2 FQGNSA. This CDR3 region has 13 residues. The CDR3 DNA reads TGTGCCAGCAGCTTGAAGGGAGGCACTGAAGCTTTCTTT. It codes for CASSLKGGTEAFF.